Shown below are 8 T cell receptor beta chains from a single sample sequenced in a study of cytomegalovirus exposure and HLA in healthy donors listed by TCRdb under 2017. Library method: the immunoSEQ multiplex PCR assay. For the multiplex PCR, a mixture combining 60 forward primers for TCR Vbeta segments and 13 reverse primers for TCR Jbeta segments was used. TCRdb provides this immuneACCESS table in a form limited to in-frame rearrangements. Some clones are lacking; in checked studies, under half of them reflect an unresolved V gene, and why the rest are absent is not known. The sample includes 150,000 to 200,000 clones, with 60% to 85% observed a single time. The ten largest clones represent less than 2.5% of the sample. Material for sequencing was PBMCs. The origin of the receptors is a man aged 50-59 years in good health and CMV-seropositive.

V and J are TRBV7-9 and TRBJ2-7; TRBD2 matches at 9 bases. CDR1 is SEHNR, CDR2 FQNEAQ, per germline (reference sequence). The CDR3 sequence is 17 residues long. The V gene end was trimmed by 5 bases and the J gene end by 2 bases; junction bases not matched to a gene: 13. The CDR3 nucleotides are TGTGCCAGCAGCCCCGACCGGTTAGCGGGGGCCACCTACGAGCAGTACTTC. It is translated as CASSPDRLAGATYEQYF.

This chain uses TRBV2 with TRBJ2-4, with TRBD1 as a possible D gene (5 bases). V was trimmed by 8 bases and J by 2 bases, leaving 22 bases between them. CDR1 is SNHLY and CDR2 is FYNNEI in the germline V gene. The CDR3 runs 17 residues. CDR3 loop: CASGQDSWNQPKNIQYF. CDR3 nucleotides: TGTGCCAGCGGACAAGACAGTTGGAACCAACCCAAAAACATTCAGTACTTC. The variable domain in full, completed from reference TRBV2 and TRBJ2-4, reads EPEVTQTPSHQVTQMGQEVILRCVPISNHLYFYWYRQILGQKVEFLVSFYNNEISEKSEIFDDQFSVERPDGSNFTLKIRSTKLEDSAMYFCASGQDSWNQPKNIQYFGAGTRLSVL.

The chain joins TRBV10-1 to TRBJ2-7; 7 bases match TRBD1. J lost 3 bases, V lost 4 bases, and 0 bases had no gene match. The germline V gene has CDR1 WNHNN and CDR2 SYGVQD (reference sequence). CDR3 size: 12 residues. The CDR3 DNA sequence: TGCGCCAGCAGTGGGGACAGCTACGAGCAGTACTTC. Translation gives CASSGDSYEQYF.

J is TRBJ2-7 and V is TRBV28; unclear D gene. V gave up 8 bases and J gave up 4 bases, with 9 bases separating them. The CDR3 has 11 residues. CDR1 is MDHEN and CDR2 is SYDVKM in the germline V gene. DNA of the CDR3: TGTGCCAGCGGAGAACGGTACGAGCAGTACTTC. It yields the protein CASGERYEQYF.

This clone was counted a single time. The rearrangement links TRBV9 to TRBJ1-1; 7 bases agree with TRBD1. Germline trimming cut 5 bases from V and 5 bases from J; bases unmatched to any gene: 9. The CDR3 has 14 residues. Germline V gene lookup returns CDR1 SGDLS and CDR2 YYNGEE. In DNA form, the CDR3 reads TGTGCCAGCAGAAAAACAGGGGCAGGAACTGAAGCTTTCTTT. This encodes CASRKTGAGTEAFF.

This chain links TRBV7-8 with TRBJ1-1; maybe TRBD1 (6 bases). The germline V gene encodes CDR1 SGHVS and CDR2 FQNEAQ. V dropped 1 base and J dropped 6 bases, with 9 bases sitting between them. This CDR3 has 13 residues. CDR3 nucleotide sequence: TGTGCCAGCAGCTTAGGGGGGACACCTGAAGCTTTCTTT. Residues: CASSLGGTPEAFF.

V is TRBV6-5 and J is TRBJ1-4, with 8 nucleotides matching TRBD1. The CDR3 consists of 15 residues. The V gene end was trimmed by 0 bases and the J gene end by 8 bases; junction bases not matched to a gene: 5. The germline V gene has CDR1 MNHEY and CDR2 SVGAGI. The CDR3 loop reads CASSYSGTGKEKLFF. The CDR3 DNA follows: TGTGCCAGCAGTTACTCCGGGACAGGAAAGGAAAAACTGTTTTTT.

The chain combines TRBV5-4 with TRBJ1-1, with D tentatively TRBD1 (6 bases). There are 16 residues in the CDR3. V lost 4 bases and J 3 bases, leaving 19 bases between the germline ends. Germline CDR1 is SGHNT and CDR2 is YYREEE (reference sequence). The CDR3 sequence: CASSPTWGGADTEAFF. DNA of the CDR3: TGTGCCAGCAGCCCCACATGGGGGGGGGCGGACACTGAAGCTTTCTTT.